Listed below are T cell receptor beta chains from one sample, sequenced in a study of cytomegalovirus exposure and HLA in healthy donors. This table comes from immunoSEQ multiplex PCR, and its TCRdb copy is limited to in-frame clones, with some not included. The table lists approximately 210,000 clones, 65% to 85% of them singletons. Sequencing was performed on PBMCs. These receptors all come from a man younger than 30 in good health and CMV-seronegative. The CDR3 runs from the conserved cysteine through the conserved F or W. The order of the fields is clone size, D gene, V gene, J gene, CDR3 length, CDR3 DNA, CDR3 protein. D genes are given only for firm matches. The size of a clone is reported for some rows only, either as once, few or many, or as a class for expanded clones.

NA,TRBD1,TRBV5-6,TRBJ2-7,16,TGTGCCAGCAGCTTGTCGAGGGACAGAAATTCCTACGAGCAGTACTTC,CASSLSRDRNSYEQYF
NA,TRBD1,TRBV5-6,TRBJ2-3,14,TGTGCCAGCAACGGACAGGGTAGCACAGATACGCAGTATTTT,CASNGQGSTDTQYF
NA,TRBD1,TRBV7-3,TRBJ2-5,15,TGTGCCAGCAGCCTAGGACAGGGGGTCCAAGAGACCCAGTACTTC,CASSLGQGVQETQYF
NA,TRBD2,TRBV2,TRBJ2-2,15,TGTGCCAGCAGTGGACTAGCGGCGAACACCGGGGAGCTGTTTTTT,CASSGLAANTGELFF
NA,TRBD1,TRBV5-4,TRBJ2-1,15,TGTGCCAGCAGCTCCGGACAGGGTAAAATAAATGAGCAGTTCTTC,CASSSGQGKINEQFF
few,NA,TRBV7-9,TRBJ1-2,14,TGTGCCAGCAGCTTCGCCGGGACAATCTATGGCTACACCTTC,CASSFAGTIYGYTF
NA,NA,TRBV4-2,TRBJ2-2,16,TGTGCCAGCAGCCAAGATCGGCAGGTGATCACCGGGGAGCTGTTTTTT,CASSQDRQVITGELFF
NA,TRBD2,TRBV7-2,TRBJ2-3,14,TGTGCCAGCAGCCCGCCGCCTAGCGGGTATACGCAGTATTTT,CASSPPPSGYTQYF
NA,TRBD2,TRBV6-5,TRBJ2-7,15,TGTGCCAGCAGTCCGACTAGCGGGATTATCTACGAGCAGTACTTC,CASSPTSGIIYEQYF
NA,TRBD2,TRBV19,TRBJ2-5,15,TGTGCCAGTAGTCGTCTAGCGGGGAGCCAAGAGACCCAGTACTTC,CASSRLAGSQETQYF
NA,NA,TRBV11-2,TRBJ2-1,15,TGTGCCAGCAGCTTAGTCTCACTAGGTCGGGCTGAGCAGTTCTTC,CASSLVSLGRAEQFF
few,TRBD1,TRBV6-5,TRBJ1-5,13,TGTGCCAGCAGTGGCGGACAGGGGAGGACCCAGCATTTT,CASSGGQGRTQHF
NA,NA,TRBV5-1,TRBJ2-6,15,TGCGCCAGCAGGAAACAGAACTCTGGGGCCAACGTCCTGACTTTC,CASRKQNSGANVLTF
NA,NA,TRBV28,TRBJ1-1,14,TGTGCCAGCAGCCGCCCAGGCGGGGGAACTGAAGCTTTCTTT,CASSRPGGGTEAFF
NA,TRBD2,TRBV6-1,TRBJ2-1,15,TGTGCCGCAAATTTAGCGGGAAGCTCCTACAATGAGCAGTTCTTC,CAANLAGSSYNEQFF
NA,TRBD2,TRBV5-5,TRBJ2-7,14,TGTGCCAGCAGCGGGACTAGCGTAACCTACGAGCAGTACTTC,CASSGTSVTYEQYF
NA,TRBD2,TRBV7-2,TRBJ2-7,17,TGTGCCAGCAGCCCCGCCGCCCCGTTAGCGGGCGCATACGAGCAGTACTTC,CASSPAAPLAGAYEQYF